This TCR beta chain was recorded in a study of T cell changes during pregnancy in multiple sclerosis (dated by TCRdb to the late 2010s). Regarding the research as a whole: The study examined how the T cell repertoire changed over the course of pregnancy in women with multiple sclerosis.

The library was produced with the immunoSEQ multiplex PCR assay. TCRdb provides this immuneACCESS table in a form limited to in-frame rearrangements. Some clones are lacking; in checked studies, under half of them reflect an unresolved V gene, and why the rest are absent is not known. For this sample there are tens of thousands of clones; 90% to 95% appear just once. Of the sample, about 0.45% falls within the top ten clones. V sheds 8 bases and J sheds 2 bases, leaving 24 bases between their ends. The germline V gene specifies SNHLY as CDR1 and FYNNEI as CDR2. Its CDR3 holds 18 amino acids, cysteine through phenylalanine. Left in the record is the CDR3 DNA by itself, 54 bases read in frame from the first base. With regard to this clone: The clone's antigen remains unknown. No base quality information exists; no much larger clone differs at one position.

The source was CD4+ T cells from peripheral blood mononuclear cells, collected in the second trimester of pregnancy. The chain uses TRBV2 and TRBJ1-4, and perhaps TRBD1 as D gene, on 5 matching bases. This clonotype was obtained from a female donor with multiple sclerosis, enrolled in a pregnancy study. In nucleotide form, the sequence is TGTGCCAGCTACCTCCAGGGACTTAGGCTTACGACTAATGAAAAACTGTTTTTT. This translates into CASYLQGLRLTTNEKLFF.